The following is a T cell receptor beta chain sequence with its context. Its antigen is still unknown. The CDR3 has 15 amino acids. Germline CDR1 and CDR2: SGHNT and YYREEE (reference sequence). Deletions cut 4 bases from V and 2 bases from J, with 13 bases between. The assay was immunoSEQ multiplex PCR, and TCRdb's table has in-frame clones only and misses some. The profile covers under 150,000 clones, with roughly nine tenths appearing a single time and roughly 1.7% taken by the ten largest. These data come from a study of T cell responses to AZD1222 COVID-19 vaccine. Study-wide results and caveats: The number of AZD1222 recipients seropositive at baseline was only five or six. Repertoire samples came only from after the peak T cell response. Donor demographics were predominantly white British with a female majority; clonal diversity may be underestimated.

The chain links TRBV5-4 to TRBJ1-3; D perhaps matches TRBD1 (6 bases). This clonotype originated in an adult in good health. The sequences come from peripheral blood, collected on day 0 of AZD1222 vaccination. In nucleotides, the CDR3 is TGTGCCAGCAGCCCCACCGGGACACCTGGAAACACCATATATTTT. Protein product: CASSPTGTPGNTIYF.